This TCR beta chain was recorded in a study of beta chain features in type 1 diabetes. What was sequenced were expressed TCRB transcripts, since all of the isolated RNA had been reverse transcribed. Some clones are missing from TCRdb's copy, which holds only in-frame ones; the method was immunoSEQ multiplex PCR. The table has some 330,000 clones, approximately 11% seen once. Trimming cost V 1 base and J 3 bases, with 12 bases left between them. This CDR3 contains 15 residues. CDR1 is MNHEY, CDR2 SVGAGI, per germline. The material sequenced was naive CD4+ T cells from blood. The TCR sequence derives from a woman in her 30s in good health. This chain connects TRBV6-5 to TRBJ1-2; D possibly corresponds to TRBD1 (6 bases). As DNA, the CDR3 is TGTGCCAGCAGTTACTTCCCGGGGGGCGACTATGGCTACACCTTC. Protein: CASSYFPGGDYGYTF.